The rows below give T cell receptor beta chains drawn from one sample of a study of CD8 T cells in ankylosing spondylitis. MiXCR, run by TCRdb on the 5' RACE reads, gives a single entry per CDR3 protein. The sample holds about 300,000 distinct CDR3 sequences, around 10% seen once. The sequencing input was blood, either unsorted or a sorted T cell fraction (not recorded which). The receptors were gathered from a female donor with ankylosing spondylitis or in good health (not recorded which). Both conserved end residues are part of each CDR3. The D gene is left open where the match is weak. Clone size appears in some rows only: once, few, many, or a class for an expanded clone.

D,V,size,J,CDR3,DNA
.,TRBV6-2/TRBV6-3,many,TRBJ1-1,CASSLILDRLNTEAFF,TGTGCCAGCAGTCTAATCCTCGACAGGTTGAACACTGAAGCTTTCTTT
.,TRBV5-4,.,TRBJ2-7,CASRPDLTYEQYF,TGTGCCAGCAGGCCGGATTTGACCTATGAGCAGTACTTC
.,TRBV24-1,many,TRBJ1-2,CATSAGLGGYTF,TGTGCCACCAGTGCAGGATTGGGTGGCTACACCTTC
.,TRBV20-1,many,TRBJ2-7,CSARDGGYEQYF,TGCAGTGCTAGAGACGGGGGCTACGAGCAGTACTTC
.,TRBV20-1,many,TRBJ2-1,CSASLNEQFF,TGCAGTGCTAGTCTCAATGAGCAGTTCTTC
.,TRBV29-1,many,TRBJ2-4,CSVHRTDNIQYF,TGCAGCGTTCACAGGACAGACAACATTCAGTACTTC
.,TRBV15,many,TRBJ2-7,CATSRDLREHEQYF,TGTGCCACCAGCAGAGATTTAAGGGAACACGAGCAGTACTTC
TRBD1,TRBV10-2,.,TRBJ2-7,CASSERKGTVPYEQYF,TGCGCCAGCAGTGAGAGGAAGGGGACAGTCCCCTACGAGCAGTACTTC
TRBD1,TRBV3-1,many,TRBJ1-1,CASSQVGQGNTEAFF,TGTGCCAGCAGCCAAGTCGGACAGGGGAACACTGAAGCTTTCTTT
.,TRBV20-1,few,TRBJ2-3,CSAPMGPGEQYF,TGCAGTGCACCCATGGGCCCCGGGGAGCAGTATTTT
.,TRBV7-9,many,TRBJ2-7,CASSHPGAPHEQYF,TGTGCCAGCAGCCATCCGGGGGCCCCCCACGAGCAGTACTTC
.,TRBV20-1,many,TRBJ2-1,CSARVGYNNEQFF,TGCAGTGCTAGAGTAGGCTATAACAATGAGCAGTTCTTC
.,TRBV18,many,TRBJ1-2,CASSPGGGYTF,TGTGCCAGCTCACCAGGGGGCGGCTACACCTTC
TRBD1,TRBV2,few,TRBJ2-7,CASRLRQGTDEQYF,TGTGCCAGCAGACTTCGACAGGGCACCGACGAGCAGTACTTC
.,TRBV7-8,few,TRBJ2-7,CASSPAFDEQYF,TGTGCCAGCAGCCCCGCCTTTGACGAGCAGTACTTC
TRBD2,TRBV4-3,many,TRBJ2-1,CASSQPSYSGEQFF,TGCGCCAGCAGCCAACCGTCGTATAGCGGGGAGCAGTTCTTC
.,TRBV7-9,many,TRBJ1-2,CASSFHSSTTGGYTF,TGTGCCAGCAGCTTCCACTCGTCAACAACGGGTGGCTACACCTTC
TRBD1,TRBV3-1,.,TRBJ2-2,CASRGGDRGDTGELFF,TGTGCCAGCAGGGGGGGTGACAGGGGTGACACCGGGGAGCTGTTTTTT
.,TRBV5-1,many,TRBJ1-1,CASSRTRMNTEAFF,TGCGCCAGCAGCAGGACCAGGATGAACACTGAAGCTTTCTTT
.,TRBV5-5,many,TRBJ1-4,CASSLGAVGRGEKLFF,TGTGCCAGCAGCTTAGGGGCAGTTGGCCGAGGTGAAAAACTGTTTTTT
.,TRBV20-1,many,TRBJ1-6,CSAREQGNGSPLHF,TGCAGTGCTAGGGAACAGGGAAATGGTTCACCCCTCCACTTT
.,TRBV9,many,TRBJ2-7,CASTETFGSGEQYF,TGTGCCAGCACCGAGACGTTTGGTTCAGGCGAGCAGTACTTC
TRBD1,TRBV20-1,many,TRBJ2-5,CSARDLQGVETQYF,TGCAGTGCTAGAGATCTTCAGGGGGTAGAGACCCAGTACTTC
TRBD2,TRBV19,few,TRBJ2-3,CATTTSGSTDTQYF,TGTGCCACTACGACTAGCGGAAGCACAGATACGCAGTATTTT
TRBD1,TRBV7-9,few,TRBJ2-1,CASSLASGQGGEQFF,TGTGCCAGCAGCTTAGCCTCGGGACAGGGGGGTGAGCAGTTCTTC
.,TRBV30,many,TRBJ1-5,CAWSAGGDQPQHF,TGTGCCTGGAGTGCCGGGGGGGATCAGCCCCAGCATTTT
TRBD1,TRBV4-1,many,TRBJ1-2,CASSVGTAYGYTF,TGCGCCAGCAGCGTCGGGACAGCCTATGGCTACACCTTC
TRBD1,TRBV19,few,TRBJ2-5,CASSPRDRGSETQYF,TGTGCCAGTAGTCCCCGGGACAGGGGGTCCGAGACCCAGTACTTC
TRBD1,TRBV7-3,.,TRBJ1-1,CASSSRDRHTEAFF,TGTGCCAGCAGCTCCCGGGACAGACACACTGAAGCTTTCTTT
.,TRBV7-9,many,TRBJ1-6,CASSLAGQQHNSPLHF,TGTGCCAGCAGCTTAGCGGGCCAGCAGCATAATTCACCCCTCCACTTT
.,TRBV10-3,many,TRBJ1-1,CAISRGQLMNSEAFF,TGTGCCATCAGCCGGGGTCAGCTCATGAACTCTGAAGCTTTCTTT
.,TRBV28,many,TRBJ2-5,CASSLGRGLGETQYF,TGTGCCAGCAGTTTAGGCCGGGGGCTAGGAGAGACCCAGTACTTC
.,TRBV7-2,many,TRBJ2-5,CASSRGQGQETQYF,TGTGCCAGCAGCCGCGGGCAGGGCCAAGAGACCCAGTACTTC
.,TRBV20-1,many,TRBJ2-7,CSAPGAIRLGSYEQYF,TGCAGTGCCCCCGGGGCTATCCGCCTAGGGTCCTACGAGCAGTACTTC
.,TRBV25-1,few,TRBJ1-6,CASSGRGYNSPLHF,TGTGCCAGCAGCGGACGGGGATATAATTCACCCCTCCACTTT
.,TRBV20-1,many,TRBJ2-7,CSASDGSFYEQYF,TGCAGTGCTAGTGACGGGAGTTTCTACGAGCAGTACTTC
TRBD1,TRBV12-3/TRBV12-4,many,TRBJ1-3,CASSYSGGTGNTIYF,TGTGCCAGCAGCTATTCAGGGGGCACTGGAAACACCATATATTTT
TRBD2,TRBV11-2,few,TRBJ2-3,CASSRTSASTDTQYF,TGTGCCAGCAGCCGAACTAGCGCAAGCACAGATACGCAGTATTTT
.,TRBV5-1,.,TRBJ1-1,CARNPAGAQAPPEAFF,TGCGCCAGGAACCCTGCCGGTGCGCAAGCGCCACCTGAAGCTTTCTTT
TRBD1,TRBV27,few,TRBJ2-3,CASRAPTGLLSTDTQYF,TGTGCCAGCAGAGCTCCGACAGGGCTCCTAAGCACAGATACGCAGTATTTT
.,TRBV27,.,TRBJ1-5,CASSPGEHQPQHF,TGTGCCAGCAGTCCTGGGGAGCATCAGCCCCAGCATTTT
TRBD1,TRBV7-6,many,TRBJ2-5,CASSLGARDRGKETQYF,TGTGCCAGCAGCTTGGGAGCTCGGGACAGGGGAAAAGAGACCCAGTACTTC